The entry below gives a single T cell receptor beta chain sequence along with its context. The record originates from a study of Ad26.COV2.S vaccination and SARS-CoV-2 variants. The germline gives CDR1 LNHDA, CDR2 SQIVND (reference sequence). This CDR3 contains 17 residues. V was clipped by 0 bases and J by 6 bases; unmatched bases: 8. The assay was immunoSEQ multiplex PCR, and TCRdb's table has in-frame clones only and misses some. Of under 95,000 clones in the sample, approximately 81% were seen once. The material was peripheral blood, obtained after recovery from COVID-19. The sequence was obtained from a human donor who had recovered from COVID-19. The chain couples TRBV19 to TRBJ2-2, with 9 positions matching TRBD1. The CDR3 sequence is CASSIDRGQGSPGELFF. CDR3 DNA sequence: TGTGCCAGTAGTATAGACCGGGGACAGGGTTCCCCCGGGGAGCTGTTTTTT. Based on the CDR3 plus reference TRBV19 and TRBJ2-2, the full variable domain is DGGITQSPKYLFRKEGQNVTLSCEQNLNHDAMYWYRQDPGQGLRLIYYSQIVNDFQKGDIAEGYSVSREKKESFPLTVTSAQKNPTAFYLCASSIDRGQGSPGELFFGEGSRLTVL.